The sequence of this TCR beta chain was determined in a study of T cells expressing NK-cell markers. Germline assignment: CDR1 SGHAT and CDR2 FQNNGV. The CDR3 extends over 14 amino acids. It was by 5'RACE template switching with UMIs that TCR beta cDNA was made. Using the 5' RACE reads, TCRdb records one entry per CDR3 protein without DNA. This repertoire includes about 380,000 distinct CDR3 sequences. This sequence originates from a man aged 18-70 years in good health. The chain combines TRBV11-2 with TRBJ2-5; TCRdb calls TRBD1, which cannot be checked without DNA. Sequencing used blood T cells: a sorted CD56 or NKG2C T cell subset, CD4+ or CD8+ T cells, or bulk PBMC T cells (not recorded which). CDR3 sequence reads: CASSLGVGGETQYF. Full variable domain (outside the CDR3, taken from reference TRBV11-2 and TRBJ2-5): EAGVAQSPRYKIIEKRQSVAFWCNPISGHATLYWYQQILGQGPKLLIQFQNNGVVDDSQLPKDRFSAERLKGVDSTLKIQPAKLEDSAVYLCASSLGVGGETQYFGPGTRLLVL.